These T cell receptor beta chains were read from a single sample in a study of shared clonotypes between healthy human individuals. Sequenced by immunoSEQ multiplex PCR; TCRdb stores in-frame clones only, minus some. Of roughly 2.2 million clones in the sample, 90% to 95% were seen once. Sequences were obtained from naive CD4+ T cells from PBMCs. The receptors shown here come from a young man in good health. Some clones in this sample may be carry-over from other donors' samples. The CDR3 runs from the conserved cysteine through the conserved F or W. Fields, in order: clone size, V gene, J gene, D gene, CDR3 protein, CDR3 DNA. A D gene is named only where the DNA matches it firmly. Where a row states a size, it is once, few, many or the class of an expanded clone; other rows omit it.

clone size: -
V gene: TRBV7-8
J gene: TRBJ2-3
D gene: -
CDR3 protein: CASSLNAGTDTQYF
CDR3 DNA: TGTGCCAGCAGCTTAAACGCGGGGACAGATACGCAGTATTTT

clone size: -
V gene: TRBV14
J gene: TRBJ2-5
D gene: -
CDR3 protein: CASSQAQETQYF
CDR3 DNA: TGTGCCAGCAGCCAAGCACAAGAGACCCAGTACTTC

clone size: -
V gene: TRBV19
J gene: TRBJ2-1
D gene: TRBD2
CDR3 protein: CASSPTSDEQFF
CDR3 DNA: TGTGCCAGTAGTCCGACTAGCGATGAGCAGTTCTTC

clone size: -
V gene: TRBV19
J gene: TRBJ2-7
D gene: -
CDR3 protein: CASSMRTGDDEQYF
CDR3 DNA: TGTGCCAGTAGTATGCGGACTGGAGATGACGAGCAGTACTTC

clone size: -
V gene: TRBV7-2
J gene: TRBJ1-1
D gene: -
CDR3 protein: CASSLSLGGETEAFF
CDR3 DNA: TGTGCCAGCAGCTTAAGCCTCGGGGGGGAGACTGAAGCTTTCTTT

clone size: -
V gene: TRBV14
J gene: TRBJ2-3
D gene: TRBD2
CDR3 protein: CASSPVGLAERTDTQYF
CDR3 DNA: TGTGCCAGCAGCCCCGTAGGACTAGCGGAGCGCACAGATACGCAGTATTTT

clone size: -
V gene: TRBV19
J gene: TRBJ1-1
D gene: -
CDR3 protein: CASSPGANTEAFF
CDR3 DNA: TGTGCCAGTAGTCCCGGGGCAAACACTGAAGCTTTCTTT

clone size: -
V gene: TRBV11-2
J gene: TRBJ1-5
D gene: -
CDR3 protein: CASSLVAGENQPQHF
CDR3 DNA: TGTGCCAGCAGCTTAGTGGCAGGGGAGAATCAGCCCCAGCATTTT

clone size: once
V gene: TRBV9
J gene: TRBJ2-7
D gene: TRBD2
CDR3 protein: CASSQTTSGSSYEQYF
CDR3 DNA: TGTGCCAGCAGCCAAACGACTAGCGGGAGCTCCTACGAGCAGTACTTC

clone size: -
V gene: TRBV4-2
J gene: TRBJ1-1
D gene: -
CDR3 protein: CASSQASAGGNTEAFF
CDR3 DNA: TGTGCCAGCAGCCAAGCCTCCGCTGGGGGGAACACTGAAGCTTTCTTT

clone size: once
V gene: TRBV9
J gene: TRBJ2-3
D gene: -
CDR3 protein: CASSVDIASTDTQYF
CDR3 DNA: TGTGCCAGCAGCGTAGACATAGCTAGCACAGATACGCAGTATTTT

clone size: -
V gene: TRBV18
J gene: TRBJ2-2
D gene: TRBD1
CDR3 protein: CASSPPRFLTGDTGELFF
CDR3 DNA: TGTGCCAGCTCACCACCGAGATTCCTAACAGGGGACACCGGGGAGCTGTTTTTT

clone size: -
V gene: TRBV19
J gene: TRBJ1-2
D gene: TRBD1
CDR3 protein: CASSIGTGGVTNYGYTF
CDR3 DNA: TGTGCCAGTAGTATCGGGACAGGGGGAGTAACTAACTATGGCTACACCTTC

clone size: -
V gene: TRBV7-2
J gene: TRBJ2-4
D gene: -
CDR3 protein: CASSLMSLRGNIQYF
CDR3 DNA: TGTGCCAGCAGCTTAATGAGCCTCCGCGGAAACATTCAGTACTTC

clone size: -
V gene: TRBV10-3
J gene: TRBJ1-2
D gene: -
CDR3 protein: CAIGGGYTF
CDR3 DNA: TGTGCCATCGGGGGTGGCTACACCTTC

clone size: -
V gene: TRBV9
J gene: TRBJ2-3
D gene: TRBD2
CDR3 protein: CASSMGLAASTDTQYF
CDR3 DNA: TGTGCCAGCAGCATGGGACTAGCGGCTAGCACAGATACGCAGTATTTT

clone size: -
V gene: TRBV30
J gene: TRBJ2-7
D gene: TRBD2
CDR3 protein: CAWSVRRGQRSGRAHEQYF
CDR3 DNA: TGTGCCTGGAGTGTAAGGCGTGGGCAGCGTAGCGGGAGGGCCCACGAGCAGTACTTC

clone size: -
V gene: TRBV2
J gene: TRBJ2-1
D gene: -
CDR3 protein: CASAAYNEQFF
CDR3 DNA: TGTGCCAGCGCCGCCTACAATGAGCAGTTCTTC

clone size: -
V gene: TRBV5-1
J gene: TRBJ2-5
D gene: -
CDR3 protein: CASSPTRTEETQYF
CDR3 DNA: TGCGCCAGCAGCCCCACCCGGACAGAAGAGACCCAGTACTTC

clone size: -
V gene: TRBV11-2
J gene: TRBJ2-1
D gene: -
CDR3 protein: CASSLWTPQQFF
CDR3 DNA: TGTGCCAGCAGCCTTTGGACACCTCAGCAGTTCTTC

clone size: -
V gene: TRBV18
J gene: TRBJ1-4
D gene: TRBD1
CDR3 protein: CASSPLDRGNPNEKLFF
CDR3 DNA: TGTGCCAGCTCACCACTGGACAGGGGAAATCCTAATGAAAAACTGTTTTTT

clone size: -
V gene: TRBV14
J gene: TRBJ2-3
D gene: TRBD1
CDR3 protein: CASSQDRQGAATQYF
CDR3 DNA: TGTGCCAGCAGCCAAGATAGGCAGGGGGCCGCTACGCAGTATTTT

clone size: -
V gene: TRBV7-2
J gene: TRBJ2-1
D gene: -
CDR3 protein: CASSLHRANEQFF
CDR3 DNA: TGTGCCAGCAGCTTACACAGGGCTAATGAGCAGTTCTTC

clone size: -
V gene: TRBV28
J gene: TRBJ2-6
D gene: -
CDR3 protein: CASSTTSGANVLTF
CDR3 DNA: TGTGCCAGCAGTACCACGTCCGGGGCCAACGTCCTGACTTTC

clone size: -
V gene: TRBV11-3
J gene: TRBJ1-1
D gene: -
CDR3 protein: CASRPLGGSEAFF
CDR3 DNA: TGTGCCAGCAGACCCCTCGGGGGCTCTGAAGCTTTCTTT

clone size: -
V gene: TRBV28
J gene: TRBJ1-2
D gene: -
CDR3 protein: CASSPPGYTF
CDR3 DNA: TGTGCCAGCAGTCCCCCAGGTTACACCTTC

clone size: -
V gene: TRBV5-1
J gene: TRBJ2-1
D gene: TRBD2
CDR3 protein: CASSLDPGLAHNEQFF
CDR3 DNA: TGCGCCAGCAGCTTGGATCCGGGACTAGCGCATAATGAGCAGTTCTTC

clone size: -
V gene: TRBV7-9
J gene: TRBJ2-5
D gene: TRBD2
CDR3 protein: CASSLGGLAEETQYF
CDR3 DNA: TGTGCCAGCAGCTTAGGGGGACTAGCGGAAGAGACCCAGTACTTC

clone size: -
V gene: TRBV30
J gene: TRBJ1-1
D gene: -
CDR3 protein: CAWSAPGEAFF
CDR3 DNA: TGTGCCTGGAGCGCCCCGGGGGAAGCTTTCTTT

clone size: -
V gene: TRBV5-4
J gene: TRBJ2-5
D gene: TRBD1
CDR3 protein: CASSLTWTGEGETQYF
CDR3 DNA: TGTGCCAGCAGCCTGACCTGGACAGGGGAGGGGGAGACCCAGTACTTC

clone size: once
V gene: TRBV5-8
J gene: TRBJ2-5
D gene: -
CDR3 protein: CASSETGSRETQYF
CDR3 DNA: TGTGCCAGCAGCGAGACAGGCTCGCGAGAGACCCAGTACTTC

clone size: -
V gene: TRBV28
J gene: TRBJ1-4
D gene: -
CDR3 protein: CASSFEVPGYNEKLFF
CDR3 DNA: TGTGCCAGCAGTTTTGAGGTCCCGGGTTATAATGAAAAACTGTTTTTT

clone size: -
V gene: TRBV7-6
J gene: TRBJ2-1
D gene: -
CDR3 protein: CASSLRPSDNEQFF
CDR3 DNA: TGTGCCAGCAGCCTCCGTCCGTCCGACAATGAGCAGTTCTTC

clone size: once
V gene: TRBV7-2
J gene: TRBJ2-5
D gene: TRBD1
CDR3 protein: CASSSQGVEETQYF
CDR3 DNA: TGTGCCAGCAGCTCCCAGGGGGTTGAGGAGACCCAGTACTTC

clone size: -
V gene: TRBV15
J gene: TRBJ1-5
D gene: -
CDR3 protein: CATSSSRVSGSNQPQHF
CDR3 DNA: TGTGCCACCAGCAGCAGCCGGGTTTCGGGGAGTAATCAGCCCCAGCATTTT

clone size: -
V gene: TRBV5-1
J gene: TRBJ2-3
D gene: -
CDR3 protein: CASSFEGTDTQYF
CDR3 DNA: TGCGCCAGCAGCTTCGAGGGCACAGATACGCAGTATTTT

clone size: -
V gene: TRBV27
J gene: TRBJ1-5
D gene: -
CDR3 protein: CASSLSQRNQPQHF
CDR3 DNA: TGTGCCAGCAGTTTATCACAGAGGAATCAGCCCCAGCATTTT

clone size: -
V gene: TRBV10-1
J gene: TRBJ2-7
D gene: TRBD2
CDR3 protein: CASSAPFMREDDEQYF
CDR3 DNA: TGCGCCAGCAGTGCCCCCTTTATGCGGGAGGACGACGAGCAGTACTTC

clone size: -
V gene: TRBV19
J gene: TRBJ2-1
D gene: -
CDR3 protein: CASSQQDRGYNEQFF
CDR3 DNA: TGTGCCAGTAGCCAACAGGATAGAGGATACAATGAGCAGTTCTTC

clone size: -
V gene: TRBV10-3
J gene: TRBJ2-7
D gene: -
CDR3 protein: CAISEPTRTEQYF
CDR3 DNA: TGTGCCATCAGTGAGCCAACTAGAACCGAGCAGTACTTC

clone size: -
V gene: TRBV27
J gene: TRBJ2-7
D gene: -
CDR3 protein: CASSFSRAAREQYF
CDR3 DNA: TGTGCCAGCAGTTTCTCCAGGGCTGCGCGCGAGCAGTACTTC